This T cell receptor (beta chain) is drawn from a study of OX40 agonist ivuxolimab in advanced cancers. Across the study: Every patient in dose escalation had hepatocellular carcinoma, melanoma, renal cell or head and neck cancer. Averaging roughly 60 years in age, with a range of about 20 to 90, the cohort was 82.7% male.

This table comes from immunoSEQ multiplex PCR, and its TCRdb copy is limited to in-frame clones, with some not included. The sample has approximately 92,000 clones, roughly 95% seen once; the top ten hold 2% to 2.5%. This clone has only a few counts. CDR1 is LGHNA, CDR2 YSLEER, per germline. The CDR3 totals 15 residues. Trimming left V 0 bases short and J 2 bases short, with 11 bases between. The chain joins TRBV4-3 to TRBJ2-7, with D possibly being TRBD1 or TRBD2 (5 bases each). The material sequenced was CD4+ or CD8+ T cells sorted from blood, taken in a trial of the OX40 agonist ivuxolimab. The sequence was collected from an adult with an advanced solid tumor such as melanoma, head and neck, liver or kidney cancer. The CDR3 loop is CASSQDRDGTYEQYF. The CDR3 coding sequence is TGCGCCAGCAGCCAAGACCGGGACGGGACCTACGAGCAGTACTTC.